What follows is one T cell receptor beta chain and its context. The CDR3 runs to 13 residues. The germline V gene has CDR1 SNHLY and CDR2 FYNNEI. V dropped 6 bases and J dropped 6 bases, with 15 bases sitting between them. This sample is drawn from a study of shared clonotypes between healthy human individuals. The method was immunoSEQ multiplex PCR; TCRdb's version includes in-frame clones alone and lacks a portion of them. The table includes 2,500,000 or so clones, approximately 94% detected once. The receptor was derived from a man between 18 and 29 years old in good health. This chain links TRBV2 with TRBJ2-7; tentatively, D is TRBD1 (6 bases). Sequenced: naive CD4+ T cells sorted from blood. The sample's subset: CD45RA+ positively selected. CDR3 protein: CASSLGAAAEQYF. CDR3 nucleotide sequence: TGTGCCAGCAGCTTGGGGGCGGCTGCCGAGCAGTACTTC.